One T cell receptor (beta chain) is described in this entry. Using its own MiXCR run on the 5' RACE reads, TCRdb lists one record per CDR3 protein. The table includes 700,000 to 950,000 distinct CDR3 sequences, 10% to 15% detected once. The sample is drawn from a study of identical twins. The ends lost 5 bases at V and 8 bases at J; junction bases unmatched: 11. The germline CDR1 and CDR2 sequences are MDHEN and SYDVKM. The CDR3 length is 15 residues. Another study also made use of these data, one on yellow fever vaccine responses in identical twins.

The receptor comes from a woman younger than 30 in good health. The sequencing input was PBMCs. This chain uses TRBV28 with TRBJ2-1; 8 bases align to TRBD1. The DNA of the CDR3 is TGTGCCAGCAGTCTTGGACAGGGAGTCAGGGATGAGCAGTTCTTC. Translating gives CASSLGQGVRDEQFF.